The T cell receptor beta chain described here comes from a study of spatial heterogeneity in lung cancer. Every TCR cDNA molecule bore its own unique molecular identifier. MiXCR, run by TCRdb on the 5' RACE reads, gives a single entry per CDR3 protein. This table has about 50,000 distinct CDR3 sequences, less than 9% appearing once. This clonotype was picked up many times. The CDR3 has 16 amino acids. CDR1 is SGHDN, CDR2 FVKESK, per germline. The V and J ends lost 1 base and 1 base respectively, with 12 bases between them. Noted time point: sample taken at primary tumor resection. Whole RNA obtained from tumor, nontumor lung or frozen PBMC underwent sequencing without sorting. The 65 or so donors had untreated early-stage non-small cell lung cancer.

The sequenced sample was PBMCs, obtained at surgery. The TCR was taken from a female donor with early-stage non-small cell lung cancer. The J gene is TRBJ2-3, the V gene TRBV14, with a tentative D call TRBD1 (5 bases). The CDR3 DNA reads TGTGCCAGCAGCCAAGGGCAGGGATTTGGCACAGATACGCAGTATTTT. Amino acid sequence: CASSQGQGFGTDTQYF.